These 9 T cell receptor beta chains share one sample of origin, sequenced in a study of tumor-infiltrating lymphocytes in primary liver carcinoma. The investigators made TCR beta cDNA from 400 to 500 ng total RNA, using a constant-region primer. Investigators got TCR beta libraries out of three nested multiplex PCR rounds, done with slightly modified ARM-PCR. It was with TRBV1-TRBV30 forward primers and a C-beta reverse primer that the first two PCR rounds were run, at roughly 10 cycles each. TCRdb called the multiplex PCR reads again in MiXCR, with one record for every CDR3 protein. The sample has about 350,000 distinct CDR3 sequences; 65% are singletons. Germline DNA was extracted alongside blood RNA, which was obtained from unsorted whole blood. Specimen: peripheral blood. The receptors come from a man aged 40-50 years with primary liver carcinoma and hepatitis B virus infection.

The V call is TRBV10-1, the J call TRBJ2-2; D not certain. The CDR3 length is 14 residues. Trimming shortened V by 5 bases and J by 6 bases, and 13 bases separated the two germline ends. Germline lookup yields CDR1 WNHNN and CDR2 SYGVQD (reference sequence). CDR3: CASSKGPAPGELFF. Written as DNA, the CDR3 is TGCGCCAGCAGTAAGGGCCCGGCTCCCGGGGAGCTGTTTTTT.

The chain combines TRBV25-1 with TRBJ2-1; 7 bases line up with TRBD1. The germline gives CDR1 MGHDK, CDR2 SYGVNS. V dropped 3 bases and J dropped 9; count of bases not matched to a gene: 8. The CDR3 contains 14 residues. This CDR3 is CASSETGYEVEQFF. In nucleotides, the CDR3 is TGTGCCAGCAGTGAGACAGGGTATGAGGTTGAGCAGTTCTTC. The entire variable domain, with the rest obtained from reference TRBV25-1 and TRBJ2-1, is as follows: EADIYQTPRYLVIGTGKKITLECSQTMGHDKMYWYQQDPGMELHLIHYSYGVNSTEKGDLSSESTVSRIRTEHFPLTLESARPSHTSQYLCASSETGYEVEQFFGPGTRLTVL.

On this clonotype itself: Just one base apart from a much larger clone, this may be a read error. The rearrangement joins TRBV29-1 to TRBJ1-1; D gene uncertain. This CDR3 contains 11 residues. From germline, CDR1 is SQVTM and CDR2 ANQGSEA. The CDR3 protein is CSVRDPTETFF. The CDR3 DNA is TGCAGCGTCCGGGATCCGACTGAAACTTTCTTT.

On this clonotype: This clone may be a read error of a much larger clone one base away. The chain recombines TRBV6-2 or TRBV6-3 with TRBJ2-7; D possibly uses TRBD1 or TRBD2 (6 bases each). Germline lookup yields CDR1 MNHEY and CDR2 SVGEGT. This CDR3 has 14 amino acids. V lost 5 bases and J lost 2, with 13 bases in between. The CDR3 DNA sequence: TGTGCCAGCAGTCTCAGGGGACTTACCTACGAGCAGTACTTC. It specifies CASSLRGLTYEQYF.

On this clonotype itself: An end of the junction differs from the germline gene, which may be a read error. The rearrangement links TRBV4-3 to TRBJ2-5; 7 nucleotides match TRBD2. The CDR3 sequence is 16 residues long. Germline CDR1 is LGHNA and CDR2 is YSLEER. The CDR3: CASNQDLGDGGETQHF. The CDR3 nucleotides are TGCGCCAGCAACCAAGATCTAGGCGATGGGGGGGAGACCCAGCACTTC.

Concerning this clonotype itself: An end of the junction differs from the germline gene, which may be a read error. V usage is TRBV11-2 and J usage is TRBJ2-5; TRBD2 aligns across 8 bases. CDR1 and CDR2 from the germline V gene are SGHAT and FQNNGV. The CDR3 runs 17 residues. The CDR3 loop is CANSPVWGAGDGETQYF. In nucleotides, the CDR3 is TGTGCCAACAGCCCTGTTTGGGGAGCGGGAGACGGTGAGACCCAGTACTTC.

This clonotype has a handful of counts. V and J are TRBV5-5 and TRBJ1-6; 7 bases are shared with TRBD1. This CDR3 comprises 15 residues. The V gene end was trimmed by 4 bases and the J gene end by 8 bases; junction bases not matched to a gene: 9. Germline V CDR1 and CDR2: SGHKS, YYEKEE (reference sequence). The CDR3 protein is CASSTRAGGDSPLHF. In nucleotides, the CDR3 is TGTGCCAGCAGCACTCGGGCAGGGGGGGATTCACCCCTCCACTTT.

Notes on this clonotype: Given a much more abundant clone one base away, this may be a read error. The chain combines TRBV6-1 with TRBJ1-1, with 8 nucleotides matching TRBD1. The CDR3 runs to 14 residues. Germline V gene data show CDR1 as MNHNS and CDR2 as SASEGT. The CDR3 is CANSKTGENTEAFF. The CDR3 DNA reads TGTGCCAACAGTAAGACAGGGGAGAACACTGAAGCTTTCTTT.

This clonotype was recorded many times. V gene TRBV11-2 combines with J gene TRBJ1-2; D might be TRBD1 (5 bases). The V gene lost 0 bases and the J gene lost 6 bases, with 8 bases spanning the gap. Per germline, CDR1 SGHAT and CDR2 FQNNGV. The CDR3 loop spans 13 amino acids. Here the CDR3 DNA reads TGTGCCAGCAGCTTAGACTGGGGGGATGGCTACACCTTC. This translates into CASSLDWGDGYTF.